A selection of T cell receptor beta chains follows, all from one sample in a study of T cells in tuberculosis. Assay: immunoSEQ multiplex PCR; the TCRdb copy retains only in-frame clones and omits some. The table has roughly 92,000 clones, roughly 88% seen once; the top ten hold under 2.5%. The sample taken for sequencing was CD1b-GMM tetramer-negative cells sorted from PBMCs. Source of these receptors: an adult woman with latent tuberculosis. CDR3s include the opening cysteine and the closing phenylalanine or tryptophan. Fields, in order: J gene, V gene, clone size, D gene, CDR3 DNA, CDR3 protein. The D gene is left open where the match is weak. Not all rows give a size; the values are once, few, many and, for expanded clones, a class.

>TRBJ1-5|TRBV7-2|NA|NA
TGTGCCAGCAGTCTGTGGAGCAACCAGCCCCAGCATTTT
CASSLWSNQPQHF
>TRBJ2-1|TRBV29-1|NA|NA
TGCACTATTGCAGGCAAGGAGGGGACCTACAATGAGCAGTTCTTC
CTIAGKEGTYNEQFF
>TRBJ2-5|TRBV7-7|NA|TRBD2
TGTGCTAGCAGCCCTAACCCCTTAGCGGGGGAAGAGACCCAGTACTTC
CASSPNPLAGEETQYF
>TRBJ2-4|TRBV4-1|NA|NA
TGCGCCAGCAGCCAACCGGGAGTGAAGGAAAACATTCAGTACTTC
CASSQPGVKENIQYF
>TRBJ2-5|TRBV4-1|once|NA
TGCGCCAGCAGCCAAGTTAGCGGCTTCCAAGAGACCCAGTACTTC
CASSQVSGFQETQYF
>TRBJ2-2|TRBV29-1|NA|NA
TGCAGCGTTAACAGGGGGGGCACCGGGGAGCTGTTTTTT
CSVNRGGTGELFF
>TRBJ1-6|TRBV19|NA|TRBD1
TGTGCCAGTAGTAGACAGGGACAGGGCCCCCTTCGGACCCTCCACTTT
CASSRQGQGPLRTLHF
>TRBJ2-6|TRBV5-1|NA|TRBD1
TGCGCCAGCAGCGGGACAGGGGCGTCCTCTGGGGCCAACGTCCTGACTTTC
CASSGTGASSGANVLTF
>TRBJ1-1|TRBV6-5|NA|TRBD1
TGTGCCAGCATTAACAGGGGATACACTGAAGCTTTCTTT
CASINRGYTEAFF
>TRBJ2-7|TRBV5-1|NA|TRBD2
TGCGCCAGCAGCCCCCGGACTAGCGGAAACTACGAGCAGTACTTC
CASSPRTSGNYEQYF
>TRBJ2-1|TRBV6-1|NA|TRBD2
TGTGCCAGCAGTGATCATAGCGGGGGGGAGTACAATGAGCAGTTCTTC
CASSDHSGGEYNEQFF
>TRBJ2-1|TRBV6-1|NA|NA
TGTGCCACTTCGGGGAGCTCCTACAATGAGCAGTTCTTC
CATSGSSYNEQFF
>TRBJ2-7|TRBV7-8|NA|NA
TGTGCCAGCAGCTTAGGGGTGGTTTCAGGTGCCTACGAGCAGTACTTC
CASSLGVVSGAYEQYF
>TRBJ1-4|TRBV7-9|once|NA
TGTGCCAGCAGCTTAGGGGGAGGGACATCTAATGAAAAACTGTTTTTT
CASSLGGGTSNEKLFF
>TRBJ2-1|TRBV28|NA|NA
TGTGCCAGCAGTTACAGAAACAATGAGCAGTTCTTC
CASSYRNNEQFF
>TRBJ2-5|TRBV28|NA|TRBD1
TGTGCCAGCAGTCGAAGCGATGGGACAGGTCAAGAGACCCAGTACTTC
CASSRSDGTGQETQYF
>TRBJ2-2|TRBV29-1|NA|NA
TGCAGCGTTGGGGGCAGCTCGAACACCGGGGAGCTGTTTTTT
CSVGGSSNTGELFF
>TRBJ1-6|TRBV14|NA|NA
TGTGCCAGCAGCCACTTGGGTCCCCTAGAAGGCCACTTT
CASSHLGPLEGHF
>TRBJ2-1|TRBV7-2|NA|TRBD2
TGTGCCAGCAGCTTAGCGGTTGGGAGGACTAGCGGAGAGCAGTTCTTC
CASSLAVGRTSGEQFF